Each of the 27 T cell receptor beta chains below was sequenced from the same sample in a study of siplizumab effects on memory and regulatory T cells. For 6 days at 37°C, the mixed lymphocyte reaction cells were kept in coculture. These TCRs' antigens remain unknown. Assay used: immunoSEQ multiplex PCR; TCRdb lists only in-frame clones, some missing. Here the sample spans about 9,900 clones, approximately 40% being singletons. What was sequenced was CFSE-low (dividing) CD4+ T cells sorted from an allogeneic mixed lymphocyte reaction. The receptors shown here come from a human donor in good health; the cells came from an allogeneic mixed lymphocyte reaction.

This chain joins TRBV30 and TRBJ1-6; a possible D gene is TRBD1 (5 bases). Germline V gene data show CDR1 as GTSNPN and CDR2 as SVGIG (reference sequence). With 1 base removed from V and 7 bases from J, the gap between germline ends came to 17 bases. This CDR3 contains 16 residues. The CDR3 is CAWSALMGRGNSPLHF. The CDR3 region has the DNA TGTGCCTGGAGTGCCCTGATGGGTAGGGGCAATTCACCCCTCCACTTT.

This clone ranks as medium-sized (0.01 to 0.1%). This rearrangement joins TRBV28 to TRBJ2-1; 7 bases fit TRBD1. The CDR3 is made up of 15 amino acids. With V trimmed by 8 bases and J by 5 bases, 12 bases remained unmatched. CDR1 is MDHEN and CDR2 is SYDVKM in the germline V gene. In DNA, the CDR3 is TGTGCCAGCGGGATAGGGGGCGCCGGCCACAATGAGCAGTTCTTC. Protein product: CASGIGGAGHNEQFF.

By frequency in the sample, this clone is medium-sized. The CDR3 sequence: CASTKAGGVPQYF. The CDR3 nucleotides read TGTGCCAGCACGAAGGCCGGAGGAGTCCCCCAGTACTTC. V gene TRBV28 combines with J gene TRBJ2-5; tentative D call: TRBD2 (5 bases). Between the trimmed V and J ends, which lost 7 bases and 9 bases, there was a span of 18 bases. Per the germline V gene, CDR1 is MDHEN and CDR2 is SYDVKM. The CDR3 runs to 13 residues.

This clone was seen only a few times. The J gene is TRBJ1-2, the V gene TRBV5-1; D call uncertain. Trimming left V 0 bases short and J 2 bases short, with 5 bases between. The CDR3 contains 13 residues. The V gene's germline CDR1 is SGHRS and CDR2 YFSETQ. CDR3 sequence reads: CASSLGRNYGYTF. Written as DNA, the CDR3 is TGCGCCAGCAGCTTGGGACGAAACTATGGCTACACCTTC.

This clone is medium-sized in the sample. The chain recombines TRBV7-9 with TRBJ2-5; D is undetermined. The CDR3 is 13 amino acids. The ends were cut back, 5 bases at V and 4 bases at J, with 11 bases in the middle. Germline CDR1 is SEHNR and CDR2 is FQNEAQ (reference sequence). This chain's CDR3 is CASSPGVLETQYF. The CDR3 nucleotides are TGTGCCAGCAGCCCCGGAGTATTAGAGACCCAGTACTTC.

The chain recombines TRBV18 with TRBJ2-5; no definite D call. V gave up 3 bases and J gave up 4 bases, with 6 bases separating them. CDR3 length: 12 residues. Germline V lookup: CDR1 KGHSH, CDR2 LQKENI. CDR3 amino acids: CASSPGGETQYF. CDR3 DNA sequence: TGTGCCAGCTCACCGGGTGGAGAGACCCAGTACTTC.

The rearrangement joins TRBV6-1 to TRBJ1-2, with D tentatively TRBD1 (6 bases). Germline lookup yields CDR1 MNHNS and CDR2 SASEGT. V was pared by 4 bases and J by 8 bases, with 23 bases between. The CDR3 runs 16 residues. This CDR3 is CASSAGTSPLLGGYTF. CDR3 in DNA: TGTGCCAGCAGTGCAGGGACATCCCCTCTATTAGGGGGCTACACCTTC.

The rearrangement uses TRBV27 and TRBJ1-5, with TRBD1 matching 7 bases. The length of the CDR3 is 19 residues. The V and J ends lost 5 bases and 0 bases, in that order; junction bases with no gene match: 16. CDR1 and CDR2 from the germline V gene are MNHEY and SMNVEV (reference sequence). The CDR3 here is CASSPHSDRVDYSNQPQHF. CDR3 DNA: TGTGCCAGCAGTCCCCACTCCGACAGGGTGGACTATAGCAATCAGCCCCAGCATTTT.

This clone is labeled medium-sized. The chain is built from TRBV5-5 and TRBJ2-1; D is possibly TRBD2 (6 bases). The CDR3 totals 15 residues. The V gene's germline CDR1 is SGHKS and CDR2 YYEKEE (reference sequence). The V end lost 1 base, the J end lost 0 bases, and 8 bases lay between the germline ends. CDR3 sequence reads: CASSLLASSYNEQFF. The CDR3 DNA follows: TGTGCCAGCAGCTTGCTAGCGAGCTCCTACAATGAGCAGTTCTTC.

The chain has TRBV4-3 and TRBJ1-1; D gene uncertain. Germline V gene data show CDR1 as LGHNA and CDR2 as YSLEER. CDR3 length: 13 residues. The V gene lost 4 bases and the J gene lost 0 bases, with 6 bases spanning the gap. This CDR3 reads CASSLTLNTEAFF. The CDR3 DNA sequence: TGCGCCAGCAGCCTTACACTGAACACTGAAGCTTTCTTT.

V is TRBV5-6 and J is TRBJ2-7; D is ambiguous. V was pared by 4 bases and J by 1 base, with 12 bases between. Germline loops: CDR1 SGHDT, CDR2 YYEEEE. The CDR3 runs to 14 residues. CDR3 nucleotide sequence: TGTGCCAGCAGCGGTTTTTCCCATTCCTACGAGCAGTACTTC. It translates to CASSGFSHSYEQYF.

Relative to its sample, this clone is medium-sized. The V call is TRBV7-2, the J call TRBJ1-2; D gene unclear. Germline V CDR1 and CDR2: SGHTA, FQGNSA. V dropped 5 bases and J dropped 8 bases, with 15 bases sitting between them. The CDR3 runs 13 residues. The CDR3 nucleotides read TGTGCCAGCAGCCTTAGTACCGTCGACGGCTACACCTTC. Amino acid sequence: CASSLSTVDGYTF. The full variable domain, with the rest looked up from reference TRBV7-2 and TRBJ1-2, is GAGVSQSPSNKVTEKGKDVELRCDPISGHTALYWYRQSLGQGLEFLIYFQGNSAPDKSGLPSDRFSAERTGGSVSTLTIQRTQQEDSAVYLCASSLSTVDGYTFGSGTRLTVV.

The J gene is TRBJ1-3, the V gene TRBV21-1; the D call of TRBD1 is as the table states it, not checked on the DNA. TRBV21-1 is described as a pseudogene. The CDR3 extends over 18 amino acids. The CDR3, as DNA: TGTGCCAGCAGCAAAAAGGGACAGGGGGCGCAATCTGGAAACACCATATATTTT. Translating it yields CASSKKGQGAQSGNTIYF.

This chain joins TRBV28 and TRBJ2-3; TRBD1 might be the D (8 bases). V shed 6 bases and J shed 2 bases, with 18 bases lying between them. Germline CDR1 reads MDHEN; CDR2 reads SYDVKM. CDR3 size: 16 residues. For the CDR3, the DNA is TGTGCCAGCAGACAGGGGGGCGGGGGTAACACAGATACGCAGTATTTT. It encodes CASRQGGGGNTDTQYF.

This clone occurred a few times. This rearrangement joins TRBV7-9 to TRBJ2-1; D ambiguous. Trimming removed 0 bases at V and 8 bases at J, with 2 bases between. This CDR3 region has 11 residues. From germline, CDR1 is SEHNR and CDR2 FQNEAQ (reference sequence). CDR3 amino acids: CASSLAYEQFF. The CDR3 DNA reads TGTGCCAGCAGCTTAGCTTATGAGCAGTTCTTC.

In this sample, this clone is medium-sized (0.01 to 0.1%). The chain carries TRBV7-9 and TRBJ1-4; 9 bases agree with TRBD1. The CDR3 length is 14 residues. The V and J ends lost 4 bases and 7 bases, in that order; junction bases with no gene match: 4. From germline, CDR1 is SEHNR and CDR2 FQNEAQ (reference sequence). The CDR3 coding sequence is TGTGCCAGCAGCTCAACAGGGGGCATTGAAAAACTGTTTTTT. Translated: CASSSTGGIEKLFF.

The chain uses TRBV11-3 and TRBJ1-1; maybe TRBD1 (5 bases). Germline lookup yields CDR1 SGHNT and CDR2 YENEEA. The germline V and J ends were trimmed by 3 bases and 1 base, with 6 bases remaining between them. The CDR3 is 13 residues long. CDR3 amino acids: CASSLGPNTEAFF. The CDR3, as DNA: TGTGCCAGCAGCTTGGGGCCGAACACTGAAGCTTTCTTT. Full variable domain (outside the CDR3, taken from reference TRBV11-3 and TRBJ1-1): EAGVVQSPRYKIIEKKQPVAFWCNPISGHNTLYWYLQNLGQGPELLIRYENEEAVDDSQLPKDRFSAERLKGVDSTLKIQPAELGDSAVYLCASSLGPNTEAFFGQGTRLTVV.

The rearrangement joins TRBV6-4 to TRBJ1-1; TRBD1 matches at 7 bases. V lost 6 bases to trimming and J lost 1 base; unmatched junction nucleotides: 8. This CDR3 contains 15 residues. Looked up from germline, CDR1 is MRHNA and CDR2 is SNTAGT. The chain's CDR3 is CASRDLQGGNTEAFF. CDR3 coding DNA: TGTGCCAGCAGAGATCTTCAGGGGGGGAACACTGAAGCTTTCTTT.

The chain joins TRBV7-9 to TRBJ1-4, with a weak D call TRBD1 (6 bases). With 3 bases removed from V and 8 bases from J, the gap between germline ends came to 13 bases. The CDR3 has 14 residues. The germline V gene encodes CDR1 SEHNR and CDR2 FQNEAQ (reference sequence). As DNA, the CDR3 is TGTGCCAGCAGCTTTCGGGGGGGCGAGGAAAAACTGTTTTTT. This encodes CASSFRGGEEKLFF.

The chain recombines TRBV5-1 with TRBJ1-4; no reliable D call. The V and J ends lost 6 bases and 4 bases respectively, with 16 bases between them. Germline V CDR1 and CDR2: SGHRS, YFSETQ. This CDR3 is built from 15 residues. CDR3 amino acids: CASTSNGLSNEKLFF. CDR3 in DNA: TGCGCCAGCACCTCCAATGGACTGAGTAATGAAAAACTGTTTTTT. The variable domain in full, completed from reference TRBV5-1 and TRBJ1-4, reads KAGVTQTPRYLIKTRGQQVTLSCSPISGHRSVSWYQQTPGQGLQFLFEYFSETQRNKGNFPGRFSGRQFSNSRSEMNVSTLELGDSALYLCASTSNGLSNEKLFFGSGTQLSVL.

V gene TRBV21-1 combines with J gene TRBJ2-3; TRBD1 is the table's D call, not checked against the DNA. TRBV21-1 is a pseudogene segment. The CDR3 runs to 15 residues. CDR3 region: CASSINRGWADTQYF. The DNA for the CDR3 is TGTGCCAGCAGCATTAACAGGGGTTGGGCAGATACGCAGTATTTT.

This sequence joins TRBV23-1 and TRBJ2-1, with D maybe TRBD2 (5 bases). TRBV23-1 belongs to the ORF category, with a function that is uncertain. This CDR3 comprises 13 residues. V was trimmed by 5 bases and J by 8 bases, leaving 13 bases between them. CDR3 loop: CASSVVGAHEQFF. The CDR3 DNA reads as TGCGCCAGCAGTGTGGTGGGAGCTCATGAGCAGTTCTTC.

The rearrangement joins TRBV9 to TRBJ1-4, with a possible D match to TRBD1 (6 bases). Deletions cut 4 bases from V and 4 bases from J, with 26 bases between. The CDR3 runs 19 residues. In germline, CDR1 is SGDLS, CDR2 YYNGEE. CDR3 region: CASSLSPGGARPFNEKLFF. CDR3 coding DNA: TGTGCCAGCAGCCTTTCACCTGGGGGGGCGCGACCCTTTAATGAAAAACTGTTTTTT.

This clone qualifies as medium-sized. The CDR3 DNA is TGTGCCAGTAGAGACCGGGACAGGGTTCGGCCCCAGCATTTT. This codes for CASRDRDRVRPQHF. The chain uses TRBV19 and TRBJ1-5; TRBD1 matches 9 bases. V trimming: 6 bases; J trimming: 9 bases; junction bases outside the gene matches: 9. Germline V gene lookup returns CDR1 LNHDA and CDR2 SQIVND (reference sequence). The CDR3 length is 14 residues.

The V gene is TRBV5-5, the J gene TRBJ2-5; weak D call: TRBD1 (6 bases). This CDR3 comprises 14 residues. The ends were cut back, 5 bases at V and 5 bases at J, with 16 bases in the middle. Germline assignment: CDR1 SGHKS and CDR2 YYEKEE (reference sequence). The CDR3 coding sequence is TGTGCCAGCAGGCGACAAACAGGGTATGAGACCCAGTACTTC. Translation gives CASRRQTGYETQYF.

V and J are TRBV10-1 and TRBJ1-5; no clear D gene. With 8 bases removed from V and 6 bases from J, the gap between germline ends came to 11 bases. The germline V gene encodes CDR1 WNHNN and CDR2 SYGVQD (reference sequence). The CDR3 runs 12 residues. The CDR3 loop is CASAIGTQPQHF. The DNA for the CDR3 is TGCGCCAGCGCGATAGGAACTCAGCCCCAGCATTTT.

The chain links TRBV5-1 to TRBJ2-5; D unclear. Judging by the DNA end, TRBJ2-7 fits better; the J call may be wrong. CDR1 is SGHRS and CDR2 is YFSETQ in the germline V gene. The CDR3 totals 14 residues. CDR3 region: CASNKEVGKNEQYF. DNA for the CDR3: TGCGCCAGCAACAAAGAGGTGGGAAAGAACGAGCAGTACTTC.